This T cell receptor (beta chain) is drawn from a study of technical replicates of blood from a few donors. The CDR3 runs to 16 residues. Trimming took 0 bases from V and 2 from J; bases not matched to a gene: 6. Per germline, CDR1 MNHEY and CDR2 SVGAGI. Generated by immunoSEQ multiplex PCR, the TCRdb table keeps only in-frame clones and is missing some. Here the sample spans 65,000 to 95,000 clones, 98% being singletons. This clonotype was obtained from a human donor in good health. The V gene is TRBV6-5, the J gene TRBJ1-1; 7 nucleotides line up with TRBD1. Material: T cells isolated from PBMCs. The CDR3 region has the DNA TGTGCCAGCAGTTACTCGATGACAGGGATAAACACTGAAGCTTTCTTT. Its translation is CASSYSMTGINTEAFF.